This TCR beta chain stems from a study of T cell responses to AZD1222 COVID-19 vaccine. Generated by immunoSEQ multiplex PCR, the TCRdb table keeps only in-frame clones and is missing some. Of under 200,000 clones listed, about nine tenths are singletons. The TCR sequence derives from an adult in good health. Sample: peripheral blood, taken on day 0 of AZD1222 vaccination.

The CDR3 sequence: CASSVGDSTDTQYF. As DNA, the CDR3 is TGTGCCAGCAGCGTAGGGGATAGCACAGATACGCAGTATTTT. The genes are TRBV9 and TRBJ2-3; no definite D call. Looked up from germline, CDR1 is SGDLS and CDR2 is YYNGEE. The V end lost 0 bases, the J end lost 0 bases, and 5 bases lay between the germline ends. This CDR3 is built from 14 residues.